This entry is about one TCR beta chain. Its antigen is not identified. The hyperthyroidism was newly diagnosed and had lasted under 2 months; the patients were aged 18 to 65. TCR beta CDR3 regions were amplified from RNA transcripts. RT-PCR in the first round (using the HTBI primer set) targeted the TCR CDR3. TCRdb re-called the multiplex PCR reads through MiXCR, storing one row per CDR3 protein. This sample has fewer than 600,000 distinct CDR3 sequences, with approximately 14% found just once. The CDR3 sequence is 17 residues long. The germline CDR1 and CDR2 sequences are SEHNR and FQNEAQ (reference sequence). J gave up 4 bases and V 1 base, and 5 bases lay outside the gene matches. This entry comes from a study of T cells in Graves' hyperthyroidism and ophthalmopathy. Overall study findings and caveats: Among clonotypes expanded in thyroid above 0.001, most were also found in blood.

The clonotype comes from a young woman with Graves' hyperthyroidism. The sequencing input was blood. The rearrangement uses TRBV7-9 and TRBJ2-1; 12 bases map to TRBD2. CDR3 nucleotides: TGTGCCAGCAGCTTAGGGGGGACTAGCGGGCCTTACAATGAGCAGTTCTTC. Translated: CASSLGGTSGPYNEQFF.